This T cell receptor (beta chain) was retrieved from a study of blood T cell repertoires in COVID-19. Study-level background: Samples of COVID-19 (acute and convalescent) were obtained from the United States, Italy and Spain. Sources were T cells, B-cell-depleted T cells, or PBMCs; the material itself was cDNA or gDNA.

Using immunoSEQ multiplex PCR, the repertoire was profiled, and TCRdb retains in-frame clones only, with some absent. The data show fewer than 300,000 clones, around 88% seen once. Germline V lookup: CDR1 WNHNN, CDR2 SYGVQD (reference sequence). This CDR3 is 12 amino acids long. The ends were cut back, 4 bases at V and 3 bases at J, with 7 bases in the middle. Specimen: PBMCs or T cells enriched from blood (not recorded which). The rearrangement links TRBV10-1 to TRBJ2-7; maybe TRBD2 (5 bases). This receptor was identified in a middle-aged man who had recovered from COVID-19. This CDR3 is CASSAGSYEQYF. The CDR3 region has the DNA TGCGCCAGCAGTGCGGGGAGCTACGAGCAGTACTTC.